Included here is one T cell receptor beta chain sequence, with context. The table came from immunoSEQ multiplex PCR; TCRdb's copy has only in-frame clones and leaves some out. Here the sample spans more than 200,000 clones, around 87% being singletons. The sample comes from a study of blood T cell repertoires in COVID-19. Study details: Acute-phase and convalescent COVID-19 samples originated in the United States, Italy and Spain.

Participant age was roughly 18 to 95 years, and participants resided in around 24 US areas. Cohort 3 donors counted as recovered after two negative PCRs, clearance, or resolved symptoms. Trimming shortened V by 6 bases and J by 0 bases, and 6 bases separated the two germline ends. Germline V CDR1 and CDR2: SEHNR, FQNEAQ (reference sequence). This CDR3 has 12 residues. The sequencing input was PBMCs or T cells enriched from blood (not recorded which). The rearrangement joins TRBV7-9 to TRBJ2-7; D is ambiguous. The receptor was isolated from a woman aged 45-60 years who had recovered from COVID-19. CDR3 protein: CASSTSSYEQYF. The DNA for the CDR3 is TGTGCCAGCAGTACGAGCTCCTACGAGCAGTACTTC.